Described below is a single T cell receptor (beta chain) sequence and its context. This sample is drawn from a study of technical replicates of blood from a few donors. Repertoires were generated with immunoSEQ multiplex PCR, while TCRdb's copy carries only in-frame clones and drops some. Of just under 60,000 clones listed, roughly 91% are singletons. Germline CDR1 SGHNT, CDR2 YENEEA. Germline trimming cut 4 bases from V and 3 bases from J; bases unmatched to any gene: 0. The CDR3 has 12 residues. The J gene is TRBJ2-7, the V gene TRBV11-3; 7 nucleotides match TRBD2. Sequences were obtained from PBMCs. The receptor was derived from a human donor in good health. Some clones in this sample may be carry-over from other donors' samples. The CDR3 coding sequence is TGTGCCAGCAGCTCGGGGGGCTACGAGCAGTACTTC. Encoded protein: CASSSGGYEQYF.